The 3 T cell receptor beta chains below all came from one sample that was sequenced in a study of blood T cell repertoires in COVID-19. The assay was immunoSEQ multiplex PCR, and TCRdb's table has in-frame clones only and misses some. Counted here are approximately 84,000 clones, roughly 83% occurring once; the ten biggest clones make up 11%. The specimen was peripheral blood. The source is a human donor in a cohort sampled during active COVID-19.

Here the CDR3 reads CASSPALAGESDTQYF. CDR3 nucleotides: TGTGCCAGCAGTCCAGCACTAGCGGGAGAATCAGATACGCAGTATTTT. The J gene is TRBJ2-3, the V gene TRBV28; 11 bases match TRBD2. The length of the CDR3 is 16 residues. Per the germline V gene, CDR1 is MDHEN and CDR2 is SYDVKM. With V trimmed by 5 bases and J by 4 bases, 8 bases remained unmatched.

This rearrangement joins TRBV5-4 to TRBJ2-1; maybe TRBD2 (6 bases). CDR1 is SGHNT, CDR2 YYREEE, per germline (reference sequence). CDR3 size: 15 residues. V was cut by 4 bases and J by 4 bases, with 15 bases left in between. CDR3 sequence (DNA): TGTGCCAGCAGCCCCACCGGGACTTTATACAATGAGCAGTTCTTC. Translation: CASSPTGTLYNEQFF.

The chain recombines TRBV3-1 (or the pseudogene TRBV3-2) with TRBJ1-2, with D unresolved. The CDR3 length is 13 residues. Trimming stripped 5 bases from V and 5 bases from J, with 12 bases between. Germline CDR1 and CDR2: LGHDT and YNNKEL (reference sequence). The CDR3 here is CASSYTGEYGYTF. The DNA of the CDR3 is TGTGCCAGCAGCTACACCGGGGAATATGGCTACACCTTC.